Presented here are 9 T cell receptor beta chains from one specimen sequenced in a study of T-cell memory formation after mild COVID-19. TCRdb re-derived calls from the 5' RACE reads in MiXCR, one entry per CDR3 protein. Among fewer than 300,000 distinct CDR3 sequences listed, 15% to 20% were seen once. The sequencing input was PBMCs or a T cell subset sorted from them (not recorded which). The receptor source for this set is a young man who had mild COVID-19 (a few samples of this study predate the infection). Cell type and time point are not known.

The sample holds a few counts of this clonotype. V and J are TRBV25-1 and TRBJ2-7, with 7 positions matching TRBD2. CDR3 length: 15 amino acids. CDR1 and CDR2 from the germline V gene are MGHDK and SYGVNS. V shed 3 bases, J shed 2 bases, and the junction held 7 bases outside the gene matches. CDR3 coding DNA: TGTGCCAGCAGTGACTGGGAGGGTGTTCCCTACGAGCAGTACGTC. This codes for CASSDWEGVPYEQYV.

This clonotype occurred a few times. V gene TRBV20-1 combines with J gene TRBJ1-5; D is unresolved. Germline V lookup: CDR1 DFQATT, CDR2 SNEGSKA (reference sequence). V was pared by 2 bases and J by 4 bases, with 12 bases between. There are 14 residues in the CDR3. The CDR3 DNA reads as TGCAGTGCTAGACTCGCAGGTAGGAATCAGCCCCAGCATTTT. It encodes CSARLAGRNQPQHF.

This clonotype has more than one count but fewer than ten. J is TRBJ1-1 and V is TRBV30; D gene unclear. The CDR3 sequence is 11 residues long. Trimming removed 4 bases at V and 3 bases at J, with 6 bases between. Germline V gives CDR1 GTSNPN, CDR2 SVGIG (reference sequence). The CDR3 here is CAWKLDTEAFF. In DNA, the CDR3 is TGTGCCTGGAAGTTGGACACTGAAGCTTTCTTT.

The CDR3 DNA follows: TGTGCCAGCAGTTGGCAGGGGGCGGACTATGGCTACACCTTC. As protein: CASSWQGADYGYTF. J is TRBJ1-2 and V is TRBV6-5, with 8 bases aligning to TRBD1. The V segment lost 4 bases and the J segment 3 bases; nucleotides outside the gene matches: 4. CDR1 and CDR2 (germline): MNHEY, SVGAGI. This CDR3 is built from 14 residues.

This clonotype was seen only a few times. The CDR3 coding sequence is TGTGCCATCCTGTCGCGGGAGCAGAGCACAGATACGCAGTATTTT. Its protein is CAILSREQSTDTQYF. The V gene is TRBV10-3, the J gene TRBJ2-3; 7 positions agree with TRBD2. Germline V CDR1 and CDR2: ENHRY, SYGVKD. CDR3 size: 15 residues. Trimming cost V 8 bases and J 0 bases; bases outside gene matches: 8.

This clonotype was seen many times. This chain's CDR3 is CASSLGQETDTQYF. CDR3 nucleotide sequence: TGCGCCAGCAGCTTAGGGCAGGAGACAGATACGCAGTATTTT. The rearrangement uses TRBV5-1 and TRBJ2-3; D gene uncertain. The V end lost 2 bases, the J end lost 3 bases, and 10 bases lay between the germline ends. The germline V gene has CDR1 SGHRS and CDR2 YFSETQ. The CDR3 runs 14 residues.

The CDR3 nucleotides read TGTGCCAGCAGCGGGAGGACAGGGACGAACACTGAAGCTTTCTTT. Amino acid sequence: CASSGRTGTNTEAFF. This rearrangement joins TRBV7-9 to TRBJ1-1; 8 positions match TRBD1. The junction had 6 bases not matched to a gene; V was cut back by 5 bases and J by 1 base. The CDR3 has 15 residues. Germline loops: CDR1 SEHNR, CDR2 FQNEAQ (reference sequence).

The rearrangement joins TRBV21-1 to TRBJ2-5; the table's D call TRBD1 went unverified against the DNA. TRBV21-1 is shown as a pseudogene. This CDR3 spans 16 amino acids. Written as DNA, the CDR3 is TGTGCCAGCAGCCCCGGACAGGGGGCAGGTGGAGAGACCCAGTACTTC. It translates to CASSPGQGAGGETQYF.

The chain joins TRBV12-3 or TRBV12-4 to TRBJ2-7; 7 nucleotides align to TRBD1. This CDR3 region has 13 residues. V dropped 6 bases and J dropped 4; count of bases not matched to a gene: 6. The CDR3 DNA follows: TGTGCCAGCAGCGCCGGGACAGTTTACGAGCAGTACGTC. Residues: CASSAGTVYEQYV.